This record concerns one T cell receptor (beta chain) sequence. In germline, CDR1 is SGHRS, CDR2 YFSETQ. CDR3 length: 19 amino acids. The V segment lost 2 bases and the J segment 1 base; nucleotides outside the gene matches: 12. Profiling relied on immunoSEQ multiplex PCR, and the TCRdb table lists in-frame clones only, not all of them. The sample holds hundreds of thousands of clones, 70% to 75% seen once. The sample belongs to a study of shared clonotypes between healthy human individuals. Study context: Used for every donor were three CD4 naive, three CD4 memory, two CD8 naive and one CD8 memory plate.

The V gene is TRBV5-1, the J gene TRBJ2-1; 10 nucleotides line up with TRBD2. This TCR was sampled from a man aged 25 to 45 in good health. Material: memory CD4+ T cells sorted from blood. Regarding subset: CD45RA-negative fraction. The CDR3 nucleotides read TGCGCCAGCAGCTTAAAGGTAGCGGGAGGACAAAGGTCCTACAATGAGCAGTTCTTC. It specifies CASSLKVAGGQRSYNEQFF.